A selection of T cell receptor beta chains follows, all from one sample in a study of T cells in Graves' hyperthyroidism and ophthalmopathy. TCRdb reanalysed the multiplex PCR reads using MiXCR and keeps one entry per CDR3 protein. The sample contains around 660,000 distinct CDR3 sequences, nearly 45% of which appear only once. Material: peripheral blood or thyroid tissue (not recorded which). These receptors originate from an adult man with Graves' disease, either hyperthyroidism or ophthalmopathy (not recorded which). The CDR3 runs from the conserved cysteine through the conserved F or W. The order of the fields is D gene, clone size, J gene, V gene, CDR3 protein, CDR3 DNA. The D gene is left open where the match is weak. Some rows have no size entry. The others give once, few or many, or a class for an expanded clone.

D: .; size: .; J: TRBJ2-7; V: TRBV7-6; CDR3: CASSLTDKPYEQYF; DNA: TGTGCCAGCAGCTTAACAGACAAGCCCTACGAGCAGTACTTC
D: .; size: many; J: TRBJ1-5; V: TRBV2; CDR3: CASSEAGWGQPQHF; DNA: TGTGCCAGCAGTGAGGCAGGGTGGGGGCAGCCCCAGCATTTT
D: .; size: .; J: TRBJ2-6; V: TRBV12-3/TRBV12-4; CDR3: CASSGPRVSGANVLTF; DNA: TGTGCCAGCAGTGGGCCCCGAGTCTCTGGGGCCAACGTCCTGACTTTC
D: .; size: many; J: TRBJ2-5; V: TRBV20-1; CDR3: CSAPLETQYF; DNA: TGCAGTGCTCCTTTGGAGACCCAGTACTTC
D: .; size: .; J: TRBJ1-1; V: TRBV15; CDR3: CATSTFRVTEAFF; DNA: TGTGCCACCAGCACATTCCGGGTCACTGAAGCTTTCTTT
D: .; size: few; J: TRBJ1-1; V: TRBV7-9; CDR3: CASRQQGQAFF; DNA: TGTGCCAGCAGACAACAGGGACAAGCTTTCTTT
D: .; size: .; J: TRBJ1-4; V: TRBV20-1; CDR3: CSARNTDGEKLFF; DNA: TGCAGTGCTAGAAACACGGACGGTGAAAAACTGTTTTTT
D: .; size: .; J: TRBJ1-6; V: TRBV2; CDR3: CASSTQRVGNNSPLHF; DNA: TGTGCCAGCAGTACGCAGAGGGTCGGAAATAATTCACCCCTCCACTTT
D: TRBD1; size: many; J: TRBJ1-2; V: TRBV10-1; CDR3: CASSDGQGDYTF; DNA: TGCGCCAGCAGTGATGGACAGGGTGACTACACCTTC
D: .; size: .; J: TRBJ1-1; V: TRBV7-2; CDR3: CASSLNFGRPTPNTEAFF; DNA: TGTGCCAGCAGCTTAAACTTCGGGAGACCTACACCGAACACTGAAGCTTTCTTT
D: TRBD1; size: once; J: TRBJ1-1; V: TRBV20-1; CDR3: CSARFSGTGGSTEAFF; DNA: TGCAGTGCTAGATTCTCCGGGACAGGGGGCAGCACTGAAGCTTTCTTT
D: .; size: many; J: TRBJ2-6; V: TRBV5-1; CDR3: CASSLGAAGANVLTF; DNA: TGCGCCAGCAGCTTAGGGGCGGCTGGGGCCAACGTCCTGACTTTC
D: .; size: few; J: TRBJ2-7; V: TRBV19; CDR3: CASSRQTGSYEQYF; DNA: TGTGCCAGTAGTAGGCAAACAGGTTCCTACGAGCAGTACTTC
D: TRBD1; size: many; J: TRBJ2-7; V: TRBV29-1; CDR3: CSVTDRVPYEQYF; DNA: TGCAGCGTTACCGACAGGGTTCCCTACGAGCAGTACTTC
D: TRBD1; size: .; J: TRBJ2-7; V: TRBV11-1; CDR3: CASKAGTGLPYEQYF; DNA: TGCGCCAGCAAAGCCGGGACAGGACTGCCTTACGAGCAGTACTTC
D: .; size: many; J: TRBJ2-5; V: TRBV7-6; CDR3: CASSLAPAEETQYF; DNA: TGTGCCAGCAGCTTAGCCCCGGCAGAAGAGACCCAGTACTTC
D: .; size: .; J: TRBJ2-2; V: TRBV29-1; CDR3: CSVVAGELFF; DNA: TGCAGCGTTGTAGCAGGGGAGCTGTTTTTT